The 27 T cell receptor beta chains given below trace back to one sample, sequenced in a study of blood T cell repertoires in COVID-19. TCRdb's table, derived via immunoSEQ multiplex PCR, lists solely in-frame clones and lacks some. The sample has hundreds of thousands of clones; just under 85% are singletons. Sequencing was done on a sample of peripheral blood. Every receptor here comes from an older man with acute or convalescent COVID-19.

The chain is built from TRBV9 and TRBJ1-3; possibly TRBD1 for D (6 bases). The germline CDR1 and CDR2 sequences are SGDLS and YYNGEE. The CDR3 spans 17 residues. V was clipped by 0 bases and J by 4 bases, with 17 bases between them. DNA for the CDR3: TGTGCCAGCAGCGTAGCCCCGCCCGGACAGTCGGGAAACACCATATATTTT. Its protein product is CASSVAPPGQSGNTIYF.

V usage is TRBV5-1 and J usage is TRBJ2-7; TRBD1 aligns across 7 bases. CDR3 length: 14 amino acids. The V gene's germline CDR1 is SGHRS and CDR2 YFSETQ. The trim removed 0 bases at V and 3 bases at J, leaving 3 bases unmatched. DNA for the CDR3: TGCGCCAGCAGCTTGGAGACAGGGCGCTACGAGCAGTACTTC. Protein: CASSLETGRYEQYF.

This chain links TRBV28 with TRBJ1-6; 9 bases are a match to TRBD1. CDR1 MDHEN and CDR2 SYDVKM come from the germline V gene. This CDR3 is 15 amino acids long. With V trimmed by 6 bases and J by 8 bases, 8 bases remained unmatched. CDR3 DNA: TGTGCCAGCAGCCGAGCCGGGACAGGGTATTCACCCCTCCACTTT. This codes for CASSRAGTGYSPLHF.

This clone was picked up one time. CDR3 sequence: CATDRDYRRETQYF. CDR3 sequence (DNA): TGTGCCACGGACCGGGACTATAGAAGGGAGACCCAGTACTTC. This chain links TRBV3-1 (or the pseudogene TRBV3-2) with TRBJ2-5; 7 nucleotides agree with TRBD2. Germline V gene lookup returns CDR1 LGHDT and CDR2 YNNKEL (reference sequence). This CDR3 region has 14 residues. With V trimmed by 10 bases and J by 5 bases, 13 bases remained unmatched.

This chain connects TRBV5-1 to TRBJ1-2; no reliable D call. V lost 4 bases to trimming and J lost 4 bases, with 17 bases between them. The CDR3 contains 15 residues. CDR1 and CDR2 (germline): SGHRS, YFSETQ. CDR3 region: CASSASGRGTYGYTF. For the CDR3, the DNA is TGCGCCAGCAGCGCGAGTGGACGGGGTACCTATGGCTACACCTTC.

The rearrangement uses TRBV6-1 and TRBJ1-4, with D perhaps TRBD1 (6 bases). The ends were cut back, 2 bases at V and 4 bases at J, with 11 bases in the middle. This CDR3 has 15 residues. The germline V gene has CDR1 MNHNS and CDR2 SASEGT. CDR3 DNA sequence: TGTGCCAGCAGTGAAAGACAGGTAGTTAATGAAAAACTGTTTTTT. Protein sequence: CASSERQVVNEKLFF.

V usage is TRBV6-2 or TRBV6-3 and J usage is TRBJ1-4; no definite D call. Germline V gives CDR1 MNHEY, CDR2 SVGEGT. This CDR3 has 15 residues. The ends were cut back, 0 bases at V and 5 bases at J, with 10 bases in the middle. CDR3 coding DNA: TGTGCCAGCAGTTACTCCGGGGTCGGCAATGAAAAACTGTTTTTT. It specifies CASSYSGVGNEKLFF.

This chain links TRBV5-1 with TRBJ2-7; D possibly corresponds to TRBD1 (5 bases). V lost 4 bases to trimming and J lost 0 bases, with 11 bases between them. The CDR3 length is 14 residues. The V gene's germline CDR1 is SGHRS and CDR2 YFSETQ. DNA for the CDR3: TGCGCCAGCAGCCCCCTAGGGGTCTCCTACGAGCAGTACTTC. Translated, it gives CASSPLGVSYEQYF.

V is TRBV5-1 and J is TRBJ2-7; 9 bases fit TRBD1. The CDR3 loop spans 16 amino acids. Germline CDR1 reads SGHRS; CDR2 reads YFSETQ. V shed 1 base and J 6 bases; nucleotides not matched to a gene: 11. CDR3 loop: CASSLLRPGQGGEQYF. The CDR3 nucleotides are TGCGCCAGCAGCTTGCTAAGACCGGGACAGGGTGGCGAGCAGTACTTC.

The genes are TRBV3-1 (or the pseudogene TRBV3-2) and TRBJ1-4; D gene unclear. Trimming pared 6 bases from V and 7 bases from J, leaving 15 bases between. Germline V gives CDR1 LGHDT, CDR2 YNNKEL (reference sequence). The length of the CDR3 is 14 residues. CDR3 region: CASRNNGGGEKLFF. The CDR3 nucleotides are TGTGCCAGCAGAAATAATGGAGGAGGTGAAAAACTGTTTTTT.

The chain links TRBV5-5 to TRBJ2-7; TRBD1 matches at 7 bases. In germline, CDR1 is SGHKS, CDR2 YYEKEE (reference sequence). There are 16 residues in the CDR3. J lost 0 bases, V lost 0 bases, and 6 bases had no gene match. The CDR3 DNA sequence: TGTGCCAGCAGCTTGGTCCGAGGACAGGCCTCCTACGAGCAGTACTTC. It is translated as CASSLVRGQASYEQYF.

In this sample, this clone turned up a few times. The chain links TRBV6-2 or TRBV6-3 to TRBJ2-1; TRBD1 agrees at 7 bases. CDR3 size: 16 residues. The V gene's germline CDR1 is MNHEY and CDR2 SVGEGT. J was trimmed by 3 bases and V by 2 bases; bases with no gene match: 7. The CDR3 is CASSYRTGILYNEQFF. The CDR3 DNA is TGTGCCAGCAGTTACCGGACAGGTATCCTCTACAATGAGCAGTTCTTC.

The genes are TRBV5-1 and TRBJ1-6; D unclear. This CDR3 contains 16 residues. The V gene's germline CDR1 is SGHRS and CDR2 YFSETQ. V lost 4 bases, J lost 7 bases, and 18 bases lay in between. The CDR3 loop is CASSPLPGLGNSPLHF. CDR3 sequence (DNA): TGCGCCAGCAGCCCCCTGCCCGGTCTAGGAAATTCACCCCTCCACTTT.

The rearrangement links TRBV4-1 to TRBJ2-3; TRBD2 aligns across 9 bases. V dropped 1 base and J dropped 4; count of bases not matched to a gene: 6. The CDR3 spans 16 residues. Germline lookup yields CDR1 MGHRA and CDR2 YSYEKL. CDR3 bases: TGCGCCAGCAGCCAAGGACTCGGCGGGGGGGCAGATACGCAGTATTTT. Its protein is CASSQGLGGGADTQYF.

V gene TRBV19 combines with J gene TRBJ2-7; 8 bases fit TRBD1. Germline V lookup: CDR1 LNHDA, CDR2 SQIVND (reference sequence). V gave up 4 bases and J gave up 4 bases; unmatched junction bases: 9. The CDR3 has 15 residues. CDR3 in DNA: TGTGCCAGTAGTACCGGTACAGGGGGGTCTTACGAGCAGTACTTC. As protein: CASSTGTGGSYEQYF.

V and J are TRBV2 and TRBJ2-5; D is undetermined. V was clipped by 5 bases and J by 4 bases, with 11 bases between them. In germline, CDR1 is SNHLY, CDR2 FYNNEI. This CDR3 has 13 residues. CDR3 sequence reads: CASSKQYAETQYF. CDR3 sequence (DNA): TGTGCCAGCAGTAAACAGTACGCAGAGACCCAGTACTTC.

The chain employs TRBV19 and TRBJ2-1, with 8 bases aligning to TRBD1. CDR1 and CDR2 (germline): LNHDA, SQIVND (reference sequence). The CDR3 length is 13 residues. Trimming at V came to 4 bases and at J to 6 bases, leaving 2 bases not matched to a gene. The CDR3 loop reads CASSKGQGNEQFF. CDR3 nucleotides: TGTGCCAGTAGTAAAGGACAGGGCAATGAGCAGTTCTTC.

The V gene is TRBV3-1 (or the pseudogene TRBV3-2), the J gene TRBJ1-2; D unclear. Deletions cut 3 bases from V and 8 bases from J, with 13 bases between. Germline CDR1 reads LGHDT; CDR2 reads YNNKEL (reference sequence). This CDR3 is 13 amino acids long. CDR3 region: CASSQHGSEGYTF. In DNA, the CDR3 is TGTGCCAGCAGCCAGCACGGCTCGGAGGGCTACACCTTC.

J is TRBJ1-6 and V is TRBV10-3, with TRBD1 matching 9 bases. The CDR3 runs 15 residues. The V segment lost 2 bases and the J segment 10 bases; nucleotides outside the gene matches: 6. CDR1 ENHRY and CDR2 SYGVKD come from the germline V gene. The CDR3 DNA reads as TGTGCCATCAGTGAGGGGGGACAGGGATTGTCACCCCTCCACTTT. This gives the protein CAISEGGQGLSPLHF.

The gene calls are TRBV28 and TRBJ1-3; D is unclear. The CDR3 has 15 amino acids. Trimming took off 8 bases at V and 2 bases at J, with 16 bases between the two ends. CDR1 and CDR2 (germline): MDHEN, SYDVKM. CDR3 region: CASHGGDMAGNTIYF. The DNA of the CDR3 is TGTGCCAGCCACGGAGGAGACATGGCTGGAAACACCATATATTTT.

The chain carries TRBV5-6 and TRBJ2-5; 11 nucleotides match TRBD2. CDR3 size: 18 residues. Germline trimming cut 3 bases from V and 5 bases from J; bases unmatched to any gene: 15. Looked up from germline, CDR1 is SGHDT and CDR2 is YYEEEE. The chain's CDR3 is CASSSPTSGEVGAETQYF. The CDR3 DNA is TGTGCCAGCAGCTCCCCGACTAGCGGGGAGGTTGGGGCTGAGACCCAGTACTTC. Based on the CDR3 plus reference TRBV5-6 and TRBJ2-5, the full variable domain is DAGVTQSPTHLIKTRGQQVTLRCSPKSGHDTVSWYQQALGQGPQFIFQYYEEEERQRGNFPDRFSGHQFPNYSSELNVNALLLGDSALYLCASSSPTSGEVGAETQYFGPGTRLLVL.

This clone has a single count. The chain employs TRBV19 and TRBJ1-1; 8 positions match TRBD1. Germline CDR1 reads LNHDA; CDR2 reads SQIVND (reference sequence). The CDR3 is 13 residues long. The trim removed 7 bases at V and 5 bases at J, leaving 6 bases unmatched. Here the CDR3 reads CASNDRGGTEAFF. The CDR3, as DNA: TGTGCCAGTAACGACAGGGGAGGAACTGAAGCTTTCTTT.

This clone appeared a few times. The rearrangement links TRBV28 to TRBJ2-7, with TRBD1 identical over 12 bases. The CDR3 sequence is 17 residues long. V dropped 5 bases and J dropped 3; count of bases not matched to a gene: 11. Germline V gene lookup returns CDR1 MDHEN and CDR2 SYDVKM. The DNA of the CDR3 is TGTGCCAGCAGTATGGGACAGGGGGCGCGAGGTCGCTACGAGCAGTACTTC. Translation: CASSMGQGARGRYEQYF.

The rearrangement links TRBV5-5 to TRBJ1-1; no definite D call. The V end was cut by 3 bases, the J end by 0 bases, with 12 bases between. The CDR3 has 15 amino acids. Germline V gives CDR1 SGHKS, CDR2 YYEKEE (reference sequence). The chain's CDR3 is CASSSQSQLNTEAFF. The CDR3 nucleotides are TGTGCCAGCAGCTCACAGTCCCAGTTGAACACTGAAGCTTTCTTT.

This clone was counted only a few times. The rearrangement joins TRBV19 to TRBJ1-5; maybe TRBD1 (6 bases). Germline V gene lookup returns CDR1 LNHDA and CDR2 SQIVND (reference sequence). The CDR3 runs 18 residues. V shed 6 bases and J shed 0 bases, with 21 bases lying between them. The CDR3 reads CASSPRDTVRHSNQPQHF. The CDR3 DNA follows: TGTGCCAGTAGCCCCCGGGACACGGTTAGACATAGCAATCAGCCCCAGCATTTT.

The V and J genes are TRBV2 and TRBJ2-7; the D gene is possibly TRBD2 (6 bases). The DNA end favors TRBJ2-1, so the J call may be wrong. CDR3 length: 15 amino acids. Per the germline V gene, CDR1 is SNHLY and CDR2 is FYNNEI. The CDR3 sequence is CASSERDDSYNEQFF. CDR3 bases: TGTGCCAGCAGTGAGCGGGACGACTCCTACAATGAGCAGTTCTTC.

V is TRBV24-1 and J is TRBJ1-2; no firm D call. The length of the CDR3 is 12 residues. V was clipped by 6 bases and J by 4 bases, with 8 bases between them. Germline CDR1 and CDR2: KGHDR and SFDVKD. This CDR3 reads CATSQSSYGYTF. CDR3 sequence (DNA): TGTGCCACCAGTCAGTCCTCCTATGGCTACACCTTC.